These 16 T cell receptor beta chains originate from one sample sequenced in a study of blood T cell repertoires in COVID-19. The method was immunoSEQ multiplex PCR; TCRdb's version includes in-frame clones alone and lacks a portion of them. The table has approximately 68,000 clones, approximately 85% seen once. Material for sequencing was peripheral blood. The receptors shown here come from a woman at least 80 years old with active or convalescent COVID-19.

CDR3 sequence reads: CASSLAPKQSNQGFSQETQYF. The CDR3 DNA follows: TGCGCCAGCAGCTTGGCCCCTAAACAATCTAACCAGGGGTTCTCCCAAGAGACCCAGTACTTC. The V gene is TRBV5-1, the J gene TRBJ2-5; tentative D call: TRBD1 (6 bases). The length of the CDR3 is 21 residues. Germline CDR1 SGHRS, CDR2 YFSETQ. V was pared by 0 bases and J by 1 base, with 28 bases between. Based on the CDR3 plus reference TRBV5-1 and TRBJ2-5, the full variable domain is KAGVTQTPRYLIKTRGQQVTLSCSPISGHRSVSWYQQTPGQGLQFLFEYFSETQRNKGNFPGRFSGRQFSNSRSEMNVSTLELGDSALYLCASSLAPKQSNQGFSQETQYFGPGTRLLVL.

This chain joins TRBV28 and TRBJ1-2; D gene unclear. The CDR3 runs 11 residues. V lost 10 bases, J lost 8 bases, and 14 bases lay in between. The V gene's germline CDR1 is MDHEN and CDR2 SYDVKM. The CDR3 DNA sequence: TGTGCCACCCGGGGTCTTGACGGCTACACCTTC. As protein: CATRGLDGYTF.

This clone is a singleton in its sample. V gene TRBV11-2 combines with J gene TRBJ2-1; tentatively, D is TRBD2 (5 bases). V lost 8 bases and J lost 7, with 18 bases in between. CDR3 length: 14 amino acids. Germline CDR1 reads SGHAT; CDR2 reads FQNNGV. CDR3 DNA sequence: TGTGCCAGCGGCGCTCTAGGGAGACTTAATGAGCAGTTCTTC. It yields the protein CASGALGRLNEQFF.

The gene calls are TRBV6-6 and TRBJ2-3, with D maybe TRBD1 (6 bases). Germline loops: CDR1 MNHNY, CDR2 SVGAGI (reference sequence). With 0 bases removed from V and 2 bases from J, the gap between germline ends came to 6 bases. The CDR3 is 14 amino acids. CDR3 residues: CASSYSGATDTQYF. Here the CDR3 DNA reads TGTGCCAGCAGTTACTCGGGGGCCACAGATACGCAGTATTTT.

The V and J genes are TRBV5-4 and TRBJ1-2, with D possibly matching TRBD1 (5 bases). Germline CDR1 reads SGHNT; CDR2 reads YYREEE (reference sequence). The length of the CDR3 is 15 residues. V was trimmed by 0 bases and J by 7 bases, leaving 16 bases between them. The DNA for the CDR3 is TGTGCCAGCAGCTTGGCCGGGGGGTTCTCGGGTGGCTACACCTTC. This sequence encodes CASSLAGGFSGGYTF.

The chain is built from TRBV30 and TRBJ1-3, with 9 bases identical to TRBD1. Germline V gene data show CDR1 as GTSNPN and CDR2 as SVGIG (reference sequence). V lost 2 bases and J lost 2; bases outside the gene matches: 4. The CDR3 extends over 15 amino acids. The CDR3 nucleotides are TGTGCCTGGAGTATGGGGACAGGGACTGGAAACACCATATATTTT. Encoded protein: CAWSMGTGTGNTIYF.

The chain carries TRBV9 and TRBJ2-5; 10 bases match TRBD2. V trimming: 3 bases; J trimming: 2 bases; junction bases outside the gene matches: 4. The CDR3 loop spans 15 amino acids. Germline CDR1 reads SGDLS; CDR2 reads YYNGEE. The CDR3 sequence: CASSGSGGAQETQYF. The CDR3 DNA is TGTGCCAGCAGCGGAAGCGGGGGGGCTCAAGAGACCCAGTACTTC.

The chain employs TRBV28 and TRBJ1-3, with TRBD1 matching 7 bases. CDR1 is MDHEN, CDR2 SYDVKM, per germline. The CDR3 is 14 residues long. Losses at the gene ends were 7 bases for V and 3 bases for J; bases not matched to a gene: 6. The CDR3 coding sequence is TGTGCCAGCAACTACCGGACAGGTGGAAACACCATATATTTT. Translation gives CASNYRTGGNTIYF.

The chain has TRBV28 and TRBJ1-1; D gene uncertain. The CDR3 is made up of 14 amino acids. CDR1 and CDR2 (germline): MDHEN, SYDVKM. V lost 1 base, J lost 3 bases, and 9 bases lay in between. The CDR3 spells CASSLSRVYTEAFF. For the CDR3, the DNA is TGTGCCAGCAGTTTATCGAGAGTTTACACTGAAGCTTTCTTT.

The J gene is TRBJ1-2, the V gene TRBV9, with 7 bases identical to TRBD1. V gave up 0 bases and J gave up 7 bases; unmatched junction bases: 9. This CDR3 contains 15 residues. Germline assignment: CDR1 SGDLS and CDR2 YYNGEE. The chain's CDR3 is CASSVVGTAMVGYTF. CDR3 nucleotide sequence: TGTGCCAGCAGCGTAGTGGGGACAGCTATGGTTGGCTACACCTTC.

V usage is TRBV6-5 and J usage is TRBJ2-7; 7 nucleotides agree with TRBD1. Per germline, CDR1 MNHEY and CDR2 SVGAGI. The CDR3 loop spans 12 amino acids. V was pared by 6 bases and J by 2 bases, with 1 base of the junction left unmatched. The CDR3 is CASSDRAYEQYF. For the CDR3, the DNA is TGTGCCAGCAGCGACAGGGCCTACGAGCAGTACTTC.

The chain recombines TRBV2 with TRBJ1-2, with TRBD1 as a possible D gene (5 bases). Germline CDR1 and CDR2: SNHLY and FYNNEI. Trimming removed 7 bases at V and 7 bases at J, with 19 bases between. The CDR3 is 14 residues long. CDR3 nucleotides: TGTGCCAGCACCCCTTCACAGGCTTTTCCTGGCTACACCTTC. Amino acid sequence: CASTPSQAFPGYTF. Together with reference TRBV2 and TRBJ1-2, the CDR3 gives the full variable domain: EPEVTQTPSHQVTQMGQEVILRCVPISNHLYFYWYRQILGQKVEFLVSFYNNEISEKSEIFDDQFSVERPDGSNFTLKIRSTKLEDSAMYFCASTPSQAFPGYTFGSGTRLTVV.

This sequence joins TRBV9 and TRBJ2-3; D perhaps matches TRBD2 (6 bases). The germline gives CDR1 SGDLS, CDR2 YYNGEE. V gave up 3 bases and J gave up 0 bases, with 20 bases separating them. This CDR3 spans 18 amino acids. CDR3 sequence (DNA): TGTGCCAGCAGCGCCGGGATCGGCGGGGTGGGAAGCACAGATACGCAGTATTTT. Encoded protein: CASSAGIGGVGSTDTQYF.

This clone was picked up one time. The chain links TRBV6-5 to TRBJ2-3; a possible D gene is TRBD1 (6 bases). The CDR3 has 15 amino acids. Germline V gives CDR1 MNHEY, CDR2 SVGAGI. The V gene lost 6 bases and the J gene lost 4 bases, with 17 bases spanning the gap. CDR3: CASSLLRAGADTQYF. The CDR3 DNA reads TGTGCCAGCAGCCTCCTCCGCGCAGGGGCAGATACGCAGTATTTT.

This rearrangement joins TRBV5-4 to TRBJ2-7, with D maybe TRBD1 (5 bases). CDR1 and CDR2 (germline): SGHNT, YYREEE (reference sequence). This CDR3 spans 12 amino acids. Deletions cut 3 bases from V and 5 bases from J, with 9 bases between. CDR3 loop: CASSYSRDEQYF. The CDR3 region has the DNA TGTGCCAGCAGCTACTCCAGGGACGAGCAGTACTTC.

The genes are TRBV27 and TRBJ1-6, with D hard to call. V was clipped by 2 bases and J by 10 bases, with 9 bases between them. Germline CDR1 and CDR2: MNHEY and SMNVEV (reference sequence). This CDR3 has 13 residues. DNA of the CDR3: TGTGCCAGCAGTTTAGTCGTCAGATCACCCCTCCACTTT. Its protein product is CASSLVVRSPLHF.